The 8 T cell receptor beta chains given below trace back to one sample, sequenced in a study of spatial heterogeneity in lung cancer. The time point is: sample taken at primary tumor resection. Unsorted whole RNA from tumor, nontumor lung or frozen PBMC underwent sequencing. One entry per CDR3 protein, called by TCRdb with MiXCR from the 5' RACE reads. The table records tens of thousands of distinct CDR3 sequences, approximately 12% of them present only once. This material consisted of PBMCs, taken at surgery. The receptor set was obtained from a male donor with early-stage non-small cell lung cancer.

Here the CDR3 reads CSARGFSGRGTDTQYF. The CDR3 DNA sequence: TGCAGTGCTAGAGGATTTAGCGGGAGAGGGACAGATACGCAGTATTTT. V is TRBV20-1 and J is TRBJ2-3, with 9 bases aligning to TRBD2. Germline-derived CDR1 and CDR2 are DFQATT and SNEGSKA (reference sequence). The ends lost 1 base at V and 3 bases at J; junction bases unmatched: 8. The CDR3 is made up of 16 amino acids.

This clonotype was counted ten times or more. The chain recombines TRBV7-9 with TRBJ2-1; D is unclear. Deletions cut 7 bases from V and 0 bases from J, with 13 bases between. CDR3 length equals 15 residues. Germline lookup yields CDR1 SEHNR and CDR2 FQNEAQ (reference sequence). CDR3 sequence: CASNAGRSSYNEQFF. In nucleotides, the CDR3 is TGTGCCAGCAATGCCGGCAGAAGCTCCTACAATGAGCAGTTCTTC.

This clonotype was counted at least ten times. The V gene is TRBV6-1, the J gene TRBJ1-3, with no clear D. Germline CDR1 is MNHNS and CDR2 is SASEGT. The CDR3 is 14 amino acids. The germline V and J ends were trimmed by 4 bases and 11 bases, with 18 bases remaining between them. The CDR3 sequence is CASSGNREERPIYF. The CDR3 DNA reads as TGTGCCAGCAGTGGAAATCGGGAGGAAAGGCCCATATATTTT.

This clonotype was detected only a few times. This rearrangement joins TRBV5-1 to TRBJ2-3; D ambiguous. V was trimmed by 4 bases and J by 4 bases, leaving 7 bases between them. The germline gives CDR1 SGHRS, CDR2 YFSETQ. CDR3 length equals 12 residues. Here the CDR3 DNA reads TGCGCCAGCAGCCGGGCCGCAGATACGCAGTATTTT. It specifies CASSRAADTQYF.

In this sample, this clonotype turned up many times. The V call is TRBV2, the J call TRBJ1-5; 10 bases map to TRBD1. CDR1 is SNHLY, CDR2 FYNNEI, per germline. V lost 7 bases to trimming and J lost 0 bases; unmatched junction nucleotides: 6. This CDR3 comprises 16 residues. CDR3 sequence: CASNSGTGASNQPQHF. In nucleotides, the CDR3 is TGTGCCAGCAATTCCGGGACAGGGGCTAGCAATCAGCCCCAGCATTTT. Complete variable domain (other parts from reference TRBV2 and TRBJ1-5): EPEVTQTPSHQVTQMGQEVILRCVPISNHLYFYWYRQILGQKVEFLVSFYNNEISEKSEIFDDQFSVERPDGSNFTLKIRSTKLEDSAMYFCASNSGTGASNQPQHFGDGTRLSIL.

The chain links TRBV12-3 or TRBV12-4 to TRBJ2-7, with TRBD2 as a possible D gene (7 bases). Deletions cut 7 bases from V and 3 bases from J, with 19 bases between. The CDR3 contains 15 residues. Here the CDR3 reads CASKGGDLLGYEQYF. DNA for the CDR3: TGTGCCAGCAAAGGGGGGGATCTCCTCGGCTACGAGCAGTACTTC.

Only a few counts were recorded for this clonotype. The chain links TRBV6-2 or TRBV6-3 to TRBJ2-3, with 13 positions matching TRBD2. Germline V lookup: CDR1 MNHEY, CDR2 SVGEGT. CDR3 length: 18 residues. After removal of 5 bases from V and 6 bases from J, the junction contained 14 bases not matched to a gene. The CDR3 bases are TGTGCCAGCAGTACCCCAACGGGGACTAGCGGGAAGTTGGATACGCAGTATTTT. It encodes CASSTPTGTSGKLDTQYF.

V usage is TRBV28 and J usage is TRBJ2-7; TRBD1 agrees at 9 bases. Germline CDR1 MDHEN, CDR2 SYDVKM. Germline trimming cut 5 bases from V and 7 bases from J; bases unmatched to any gene: 12. The CDR3 is made up of 15 amino acids. CDR3 sequence reads: CASSTPGTGSGEQYF. In DNA, the CDR3 is TGTGCCAGCAGTACCCCCGGGACAGGGAGTGGTGAGCAGTACTTC.